The 24 T cell receptor beta chains listed next were all sequenced from one sample in a study of identical twins. TCRdb re-called the 5' RACE reads with MiXCR, one entry per CDR3 protein. The table includes some 630,000 distinct CDR3 sequences, about 7% detected once. These data were likewise used in another study, on yellow fever vaccine responses in identical twins.

The sample comprised PBMCs. The receptors stem from a young woman in good health.

The chain has TRBV4-1 and TRBJ2-5, with D possibly matching TRBD2 (6 bases). V was clipped by 4 bases and J by 5 bases, with 17 bases between them. Germline V gene lookup returns CDR1 MGHRA and CDR2 YSYEKL. The CDR3 is made up of 15 amino acids. CDR3 bases: TGCGCCAGCAGCCTATCAGGAGGGGTCCGGGAGACCCAGTACTTC. As protein: CASSLSGGVRETQYF.

V usage is TRBV5-1 and J usage is TRBJ2-3; 7 bases align to TRBD1. Germline values: CDR1 SGHRS, CDR2 YFSETQ. V trimming: 0 bases; J trimming: 0 bases; junction bases outside the gene matches: 7. This CDR3 region has 17 residues. The CDR3 DNA is TGCGCCAGCAGCTTGGGTGGGACAGCTACTAGCACAGATACGCAGTATTTT. Translation gives CASSLGGTATSTDTQYF.

This rearrangement joins TRBV2 to TRBJ1-2; 8 bases line up with TRBD1. CDR1 is SNHLY and CDR2 is FYNNEI in the germline V gene. The CDR3 loop spans 17 amino acids. V was clipped by 6 bases and J by 2 bases; unmatched bases: 14. The CDR3: CASSSPGTGDPNYGYTF. CDR3 nucleotide sequence: TGTGCCAGCAGCTCCCCCGGGACAGGCGATCCCAACTATGGCTACACCTTC.

At least ten counts were recorded for this clonotype. The V and J genes are TRBV28 and TRBJ1-5, with 9 bases fitting TRBD1. The CDR3 contains 16 residues. Germline V CDR1 and CDR2: MDHEN, SYDVKM. J gave up 5 bases and V 5 bases, and 10 bases lay outside the gene matches. The CDR3: CASSGSGTGRYQPQHF. The CDR3 nucleotides read TGTGCCAGCAGTGGCTCCGGGACAGGGAGGTATCAGCCCCAGCATTTT.

This clonotype was detected a few times. V and J are TRBV28 and TRBJ2-7; tentatively, D is TRBD2 (6 bases). CDR1 is MDHEN and CDR2 is SYDVKM in the germline V gene. V was pared by 8 bases and J by 2 bases, with 16 bases between. This CDR3 has 14 amino acids. CDR3 amino acids: CASHPASETYEQYF. DNA of the CDR3: TGTGCCAGCCATCCGGCTAGCGAGACCTACGAGCAGTACTTC.

The V and J genes are TRBV3-1 and TRBJ2-1, with unresolved D. Germline-derived CDR1 and CDR2 are LGHDT and YNNKEL (reference sequence). V was clipped by 0 bases and J by 7 bases, with 7 bases between them. CDR3 length equals 13 residues. CDR3 in amino acids: CASSQEDLNEQFF. As DNA, the CDR3 is TGTGCCAGCAGCCAAGAGGACCTAAATGAGCAGTTCTTC.

The chain joins TRBV5-5 to TRBJ2-3, with 8 bases fitting TRBD1. Germline loops: CDR1 SGHKS, CDR2 YYEKEE (reference sequence). The CDR3 runs to 15 residues. Trimming cost V 2 bases and J 2 bases; bases outside gene matches: 4. Here the CDR3 reads CASSFRDRITDTQYF. CDR3 DNA: TGTGCCAGCAGCTTCCGGGACAGGATCACAGATACGCAGTATTTT.

This clonotype was observed many times. The rearrangement links TRBV4-1 to TRBJ2-1, with a weak D call TRBD2 (6 bases). This CDR3 is built from 14 residues. CDR1 is MGHRA and CDR2 is YSYEKL in the germline V gene. The V end was cut by 1 base, the J end by 7 bases, with 11 bases between. CDR3 nucleotides: TGCGCCAGCAGCCAAGCTTCTAGCGTGAATGAGCAGTTCTTC. Translation: CASSQASSVNEQFF.

The chain combines TRBV9 with TRBJ2-3; the match to TRBD2 covers 7 bases. The germline CDR1 and CDR2 sequences are SGDLS and YYNGEE. The CDR3 runs 14 residues. V lost 0 bases and J lost 5; bases outside the gene matches: 3. This CDR3 reads CASSVDGGRDTQYF. As DNA, the CDR3 is TGTGCCAGCAGCGTAGACGGGGGGAGAGATACGCAGTATTTT.

This clonotype was seen at least ten times. The chain employs TRBV10-3 and TRBJ2-3; 13 nucleotides agree with TRBD2. The V gene end was trimmed by 5 bases and the J gene end by 6 bases; junction bases not matched to a gene: 5. Germline assignment: CDR1 ENHRY and CDR2 SYGVKD. This CDR3 is 15 amino acids long. The CDR3: CAISTGTSGKDTQYF. CDR3 in DNA: TGTGCCATCAGTACCGGGACTAGCGGGAAGGATACGCAGTATTTT.

This clonotype was detected a few times. This CDR3 is CSVGWGANEQYF. The CDR3 coding sequence is TGCAGCGTTGGGTGGGGGGCGAACGAGCAGTACTTC. The V call is TRBV29-1, the J call TRBJ2-7, with D perhaps being TRBD1 or TRBD2 (6 bases each). In germline, CDR1 is SQVTM, CDR2 ANQGSEA. The CDR3 spans 12 residues. V was cut by 4 bases and J by 5 bases, with 12 bases left in between.

The chain links TRBV28 to TRBJ2-7, with D tentatively TRBD1 or TRBD2 (5 bases each). The germline V gene encodes CDR1 MDHEN and CDR2 SYDVKM. The CDR3 has 14 amino acids. The V and J ends lost 5 bases and 7 bases respectively, with 18 bases between them. CDR3 sequence: CASSPGDPRQEQYF. In DNA, the CDR3 is TGTGCCAGCAGTCCCGGGGACCCCCGTCAAGAGCAGTACTTC. The full variable domain, its missing parts supplied by reference TRBV28 and TRBJ2-7, is DVKVTQSSRYLVKRTGEKVFLECVQDMDHENMFWYRQDPGLGLRLIYFSYDVKMKEKGDIPEGYSVSREKKERFSLILESASTNQTSMYLCASSPGDPRQEQYFGPGTRLTVT.

This clonotype was picked up a small number of times. The chain is built from TRBV12-3 or TRBV12-4 and TRBJ2-1; D remains unclear. The CDR3 sequence is 14 residues long. V was shortened by 3 bases and J by 7 bases, with 13 bases between the two germline ends. The CDR3, as DNA: TGTGCCAGCAGTTTCGGCAGGAATTGGAATGAGCAGTTCTTC. It codes for CASSFGRNWNEQFF.

This clonotype was seen more than once but under ten times. The chain joins TRBV4-1 to TRBJ2-2; 10 bases agree with TRBD1. Trimming cost V 0 bases and J 6 bases; bases outside gene matches: 16. This CDR3 comprises 20 residues. The germline CDR1 and CDR2 sequences are MGHRA and YSYEKL. CDR3 coding DNA: TGCGCCAGCAGCCAAGATCTTCGTTTGCGGGGACAGGGGATCCCCGGGGAGCTGTTTTTT. Protein product: CASSQDLRLRGQGIPGELFF.

This clonotype was counted a few times. The chain combines TRBV28 with TRBJ2-3, with 9 bases fitting TRBD1. This CDR3 region has 18 residues. The J segment lost 6 bases and the V segment lost 4 bases, leaving 17 bases of the junction unmatched. Germline loops: CDR1 MDHEN, CDR2 SYDVKM. The CDR3 sequence: CASSSSGQGKVYWDTQYF. The CDR3, as DNA: TGTGCCAGCAGTTCATCCGGACAGGGGAAGGTCTATTGGGATACGCAGTATTTT.

This clonotype was observed a handful of times. The rearrangement joins TRBV12-3 or TRBV12-4 to TRBJ2-1; the match to TRBD2 covers 8 bases. The CDR3 has 15 residues. Trimming removed 4 bases from V and 5 bases from J; junction bases left unmatched: 7. This CDR3 reads CASSYQAGAHNEQFF. The CDR3 nucleotides read TGTGCCAGCAGTTATCAAGCGGGAGCCCACAATGAGCAGTTCTTC.

This clonotype was seen repeatedly, ten times or more. The J gene is TRBJ2-2, the V gene TRBV12-3 or TRBV12-4; TRBD1 matches 10 bases. CDR3 length: 16 residues. V lost 2 bases to trimming and J lost 4 bases; unmatched junction nucleotides: 4. This CDR3 is CASSLMGTGVTGELFF. CDR3 DNA sequence: TGTGCCAGCAGTTTAATGGGGACAGGGGTCACCGGGGAGCTGTTTTTT.

This chain links TRBV10-3 with TRBJ2-3; 9 positions agree with TRBD2. CDR3 length: 14 amino acids. V gave up 6 bases and J gave up 1 base; unmatched junction bases: 2. The germline gives CDR1 ENHRY, CDR2 SYGVKD. Here the CDR3 reads CAIRQREGTDTQYF. CDR3 in DNA: TGTGCCATCAGGCAGCGGGAGGGCACAGATACGCAGTATTTT.

The rearrangement uses TRBV12-3 or TRBV12-4 and TRBJ2-2; D gene ambiguous. The CDR3 totals 17 residues. V shed 1 base and J shed 1 base, with 13 bases lying between them. CDR3 coding DNA: TGTGCCAGCAGTTTAGATATTGGTATATTGAACACCGGGGAGCTGTTTTTT. It specifies CASSLDIGILNTGELFF.

This clonotype occurred a few times. The CDR3 DNA is TGCAGCGTTGAAAAGTTCGGGGAGCTGTTTTTT. Protein: CSVEKFGELFF. V is TRBV29-1 and J is TRBJ2-2, with no clear D. The germline gives CDR1 SQVTM, CDR2 ANQGSEA. Trimming took off 2 bases at V and 7 bases at J, with 5 bases between the two ends. This CDR3 has 11 residues.

This clonotype was recorded many times. The chain combines TRBV20-1 with TRBJ2-7, with 7 bases identical to TRBD2. The CDR3 has 15 residues. Unmatched junction bases numbered 8, after V lost 0 bases and J lost 3 bases. Per the germline V gene, CDR1 is DFQATT and CDR2 is SNEGSKA (reference sequence). The CDR3 reads CSARETTSRNYEQYF. The DNA of the CDR3 is TGCAGTGCTAGAGAAACGACTAGCCGAAACTACGAGCAGTACTTC.

This clonotype has at least ten counts. This chain connects TRBV5-1 to TRBJ1-2; D is ambiguous. The CDR3 runs 14 residues. Germline V gene sequence: CDR1 SGHRS, CDR2 YFSETQ. The ends were cut back, 3 bases at V and 4 bases at J, with 13 bases in the middle. CDR3 amino acids: CASSSNRAPYGYTF. CDR3 coding DNA: TGCGCCAGCAGCTCCAACCGGGCCCCCTATGGCTACACCTTC. The full variable domain, with the rest looked up from reference TRBV5-1 and TRBJ1-2, is KAGVTQTPRYLIKTRGQQVTLSCSPISGHRSVSWYQQTPGQGLQFLFEYFSETQRNKGNFPGRFSGRQFSNSRSEMNVSTLELGDSALYLCASSSNRAPYGYTFGSGTRLTVV.

This clonotype was picked up many times. The V and J genes are TRBV24-1 and TRBJ2-3, with 7 bases fitting TRBD1. This CDR3 contains 14 residues. Per the germline V gene, CDR1 is KGHDR and CDR2 is SFDVKD. Trimming at V came to 7 bases and at J to 11 bases, leaving 14 bases not matched to a gene. Here the CDR3 reads CATSKLGDSRLQYF. As DNA, the CDR3 is TGTGCCACCAGCAAACTGGGGGACAGTAGATTGCAGTATTTT.

This clonotype occurred a few times. This rearrangement joins TRBV7-9 to TRBJ2-3, with D perhaps being TRBD1 or TRBD2 (6 bases each). The V and J ends lost 8 bases and 6 bases respectively, with 21 bases between them. This CDR3 is 15 amino acids long. CDR1 is SEHNR, CDR2 FQNEAQ, per germline (reference sequence). CDR3 region: CASGAEGVIGDTQYF. The CDR3 bases are TGTGCCAGCGGTGCGGAGGGGGTCATAGGGGATACGCAGTATTTT.